This T cell receptor (beta chain) was identified during a study of human CD4 T cells and Enterobacteriaceae. Study-level information: Heat-inactivated E. coli, K. pneumoniae, E. aerogenes, S. flexneri, S. sonnei, S. typhimurium, S. aureus stimulated cells.

The repertoire was sequenced with immunoSEQ multiplex PCR; TCRdb's copy has only in-frame clones and lacks some. The sample carries some 1,300 clones, approximately 51% recorded once. This clone has only a few counts. Whole-study results and caveats: Compared with S. aureus or M. tuberculosis, Enterobacteriaceae repertoires held fewer clonotypes.

This CDR3 has 17 amino acids. Proliferating activated T cells were sorted by FACS as CFSE-low CD25+ ICOS+ after roughly 6-7 days. At a 2:1 ratio, CFSE-labeled memory CD4+ T cells were cultured with irradiated autologous monocytes pulsed with antigen. The memory gate held CD4+ cells that were not CD45RA+CCR7+CD95- naive cells, over 95% pure. Positive selection with CD4 and CD14 microbeads isolated CD4+ T cells and monocytes. The receptor was isolated from a human donor in good health. Sample: bacteria-reactive CD4+ T cells grown in culture. Subset meaning: CFSE-low proliferating memory CD4 T cells sorted after in vitro stimulation with a heat-inactivated bacterium or M. tuberculosis lysate. The V call is TRBV21-1, the J call TRBJ2-4; the DNA was not used to check the table's D call, TRBD1. TRBV21-1 is labeled a pseudogene. CDR3 DNA: TGTGCCAGCAGCCCTGGGGGCTTTCGAATAGCCAAAAACATTCAGTACTTC. Translation: CASSPGGFRIAKNIQYF.